One sample yielded the 12 T cell receptor beta chains listed below, sequenced in a study of spatial heterogeneity in lung cancer. TCRdb passed the 5' RACE reads through MiXCR, listing each CDR3 protein once. This table has about 4,000 distinct CDR3 sequences, 9.4% appearing once. Overall study results and limits: Tumoral mutation counts were tracked by counts of expanded intratumoral alpha and beta TCRs.

These receptors have no identified antigens. Sample time point: sample taken at primary tumor resection. Sequencing was performed on lung tumor tissue, taken at surgery. The receptors stem from a male donor with early-stage non-small cell lung cancer.

By share, this clonotype ranks as medium-sized. The library was designed around alpha chains, so this beta chain is a stray read whose abundance carries little weight. This sequence joins TRBV28 and TRBJ1-2; 9 nucleotides align to TRBD1. Germline assignment: CDR1 MDHEN and CDR2 SYDVKM. CDR3 length: 16 amino acids. J lost 0 bases, V lost 6 bases, and 8 bases had no gene match. CDR3 protein: CASSQHGTGTNYGYTF. CDR3 sequence (DNA): TGTGCCAGCAGCCAACACGGGACAGGGACTAACTATGGCTACACCTTC.

This clonotype is termed medium-sized. This beta chain is an unintended read in a library built for alpha chains; its size means little. The chain joins TRBV5-1 to TRBJ2-1; D call uncertain. The V and J ends lost 5 bases and 0 bases respectively, with 9 bases between them. Germline assignment: CDR1 SGHRS and CDR2 YFSETQ. The CDR3 is made up of 14 amino acids. This chain's CDR3 is CASRRENSYNEQFF. DNA for the CDR3: TGCGCCAGCAGGCGTGAGAACTCCTACAATGAGCAGTTCTTC.

By sample share, this clonotype is large. This beta chain is a stray sequence in a library constructed for alpha chains; its clone size is not meaningful. The V call is TRBV20-1, the J call TRBJ1-6; TRBD1 aligns across 7 bases. Germline loops: CDR1 DFQATT, CDR2 SNEGSKA (reference sequence). This CDR3 is built from 17 residues. V lost 0 bases to trimming and J lost 4 bases; unmatched junction nucleotides: 9. As DNA, the CDR3 is TGCAGTGCTAGAGATAACCGCGGGACAGCTTATAATTCACCCCTCCACTTT. Protein: CSARDNRGTAYNSPLHF.

Remarks on this clonotype: Found in a library prepared for alpha chains, this beta chain is an off-target read, and its abundance has little meaning. The chain is built from TRBV7-8 and TRBJ1-6; perhaps TRBD1 as D (5 bases). Trimming left V 2 bases short and J 11 bases short, with 16 bases between. This CDR3 spans 15 amino acids. Germline CDR1 SGHVS, CDR2 FQNEAQ. Here the CDR3 DNA reads TGTGCCAGCAGCTTATCCAACCGGGGCTCGACACCCCTCCACTTT. Translated, it gives CASSLSNRGSTPLHF.

This clonotype was counted a few times. This beta chain is an off-target read within a library intended for alpha chains, so its frequency means little. In DNA form, the CDR3 reads TGTGCCACCAGTGTTGCGGGAGAGGCCGGGGAGCTGTTTTTT. This encodes CATSVAGEAGELFF. The rearrangement links TRBV24-1 to TRBJ2-2; 7 bases agree with TRBD2. CDR3 length: 14 amino acids. Looked up from germline, CDR1 is KGHDR and CDR2 is SFDVKD. V was clipped by 5 bases and J by 6 bases; unmatched bases: 5.

This clonotype was observed a handful of times. The library was designed around alpha chains, so this beta chain is a stray read whose abundance carries little weight. The chain employs TRBV27 and TRBJ2-7; 14 bases fit TRBD2. CDR3 length equals 16 residues. V dropped 5 bases and J dropped 5; count of bases not matched to a gene: 8. Germline CDR1 reads MNHEY; CDR2 reads SMNVEV (reference sequence). The CDR3: CASSARLAGGFHEQYF. The CDR3, as DNA: TGTGCCAGCAGTGCCCGACTAGCGGGAGGGTTCCACGAGCAGTACTTC.

In its sample, this clonotype was seen many times. This beta chain came through as a stray read in a library set up for alpha chains, and its size says little. This rearrangement joins TRBV13 to TRBJ2-3, with 10 bases fitting TRBD1. The V gene's germline CDR1 is PRHDT and CDR2 FYEKMQ (reference sequence). The CDR3 is 18 amino acids. V lost 4 bases to trimming and J lost 0 bases; unmatched junction nucleotides: 10. CDR3 in amino acids: CASSWRQGAWNSTDTQYF. CDR3 DNA sequence: TGTGCCAGCAGCTGGAGACAGGGGGCTTGGAATAGCACAGATACGCAGTATTTT.

In the case of this clonotype: One end of the junction varies from germline; a read error may be responsible. This beta chain lies outside the target of a library built for alpha chains; its clone size means little. The chain has TRBV29-1 and TRBJ2-2; no clear D gene. The CDR3 extends over 13 amino acids. The germline V gene has CDR1 SQVTM and CDR2 ANQGSEA. The CDR3 loop reads CSAVLTNIGELFF. Written as DNA, the CDR3 is TGCAGCGCCGTACTCACGAACATCGGGGAGCTGTTTTTT.

A note on this clonotype: Because the library targeted alpha chains, this beta chain is an off-target read whose size means little. The V call is TRBV5-1, the J call TRBJ2-1; D unresolved. CDR3 size: 14 residues. Deletions cut 0 bases from V and 0 bases from J, with 4 bases between. Germline CDR1 SGHRS, CDR2 YFSETQ. DNA for the CDR3: TGCGCCAGCAGCTTGGCTAGCTCCTACAATGAGCAGTTCTTC. Amino acids: CASSLASSYNEQFF.

Only a few counts were recorded for this clonotype. This beta chain is an unintended read in a library built for alpha chains; its size means little. The rearrangement uses TRBV23-1 and TRBJ2-1, with TRBD2 matching 7 bases. TRBV23-1 carries the ORF label, with uncertain function. Trimming at V came to 9 bases and at J to 0 bases, leaving 14 bases not matched to a gene. The CDR3 sequence is 17 residues long. The CDR3 sequence: CARKDREARSSYNEQFF. The CDR3 DNA is TGCGCCAGGAAAGACCGGGAGGCGCGGAGCTCCTACAATGAGCAGTTCTTC.

On this clonotype itself: Being off target in a library aimed at alpha chains, this beta chain has a size of little meaning. The J gene is TRBJ2-7, the V gene TRBV6-2 or TRBV6-3, with TRBD2 matching 9 bases. Germline CDR1 and CDR2: MNHEY and SVGEGT. CDR3 length equals 14 residues. Germline trimming cut 6 bases from V and 4 bases from J; bases unmatched to any gene: 7. CDR3 sequence reads: CASSIGLASYEQYF. The CDR3, as DNA: TGTGCCAGCAGCATCGGACTAGCGAGTTACGAGCAGTACTTC.

This clonotype was found many times. This beta chain came through as a stray read in a library set up for alpha chains, and its size says little. CDR3 sequence reads: CASSLAVDRKNTEAFF. Written as DNA, the CDR3 is TGTGCCAGCAGCTTAGCGGTGGACCGAAAGAACACTGAAGCTTTCTTT. The V and J genes are TRBV7-9 and TRBJ1-1; D not certain. Deletions cut 0 bases from V and 1 base from J, with 12 bases between. The germline gives CDR1 SEHNR, CDR2 FQNEAQ (reference sequence). There are 16 residues in the CDR3.